This T cell receptor beta chain was recorded in a study of T-cell reconstitution after alpha-beta-depleted transplantation in children. In this sample, this clonotype turned up a few times. Its antigen is still unknown. Study results and caveats: T cells produced anew were the main source of T-cell counts and diversity one year after transplant. Surviving recipient cells, namely T cells and thymic progenitors, were the source of high day-60 TCRbeta diversity in some patients. Reports say that about two months after transplant, the alpha-beta T cells came out of several hundred graft clones that had expanded.

TCRbeta library preparation incorporated unique molecular identifiers. Using its own MiXCR run on the PCR reads, TCRdb lists one record per CDR3 protein. The data contain roughly 350,000 distinct CDR3 sequences, about 16% of them seen just once; the ten biggest clones take up around 43%. The CDR3 is 14 residues long. The V gene's germline CDR1 is SGHRS and CDR2 YFSETQ. Deletions cut 5 bases from V and 6 bases from J, with 14 bases between. The receptor comes from a male patient between 2 and 10 years old who had a stem cell transplant for acute lymphoblastic leukemia, so the T cells may come from the graft donor. The sequenced sample was PBMCs, mostly from graft donor cells, obtained 360 days after TCRalphabeta/CD19-depleted stem cell transplant. The chain employs TRBV5-1 and TRBJ2-2; TRBD2 is a possible D gene (5 bases). The CDR3 is CASRATQEAGELFF. DNA for the CDR3: TGCGCCAGCAGAGCTACCCAGGAGGCCGGGGAGCTGTTTTTT.